This is a list of T cell receptor beta chains from one sample in a study of blood T cell repertoires in COVID-19. TCRdb's copy holds only in-frame clones and misses some; the assay was immunoSEQ multiplex PCR. The sample includes 80,000 to 100,000 clones, about 90% of them seen just once. The sample comprised peripheral blood. The receptors derive from a human donor with COVID-19, enrolled during active disease. The donor label of this sample is uncertain. CDR3s include the opening cysteine and the closing phenylalanine or tryptophan. The D gene is left open where the match is weak. The listing skips clone size in some rows; elsewhere it reads once, few, many or a size class.

j_call v_call clone_size d_call cdr3_nt cdr3_aa
TRBJ2-2 TRBV5-5 . . TGTGCCAGCAGCCTGAGCGGGGAGCTGTTTTTT CASSLSGELFF
TRBJ2-3 TRBV12-5 . TRBD2 TGTGCTAGTGGTCCATTCCAGCGGGGGGGCACAGATACGCAGTATTTT CASGPFQRGGTDTQYF
TRBJ2-3 TRBV11-2 . . TGTGCCACCGAGGTGGGGGCATCCCCCGATACGCAGTATTTT CATEVGASPDTQYF
TRBJ1-2 TRBV4-1 few TRBD1 TGCGCCAGCAGCCAAGTAGGGGGCATTGGCTATGGCTACACCTTC CASSQVGGIGYGYTF
TRBJ2-7 TRBV29-1 . TRBD1 TGCAGCGCCAGACCCCGGGACAGCTACTACGAGCAGTACTTC CSARPRDSYYEQYF
TRBJ1-4 TRBV5-6 . . TGTGCCAGCAGCTTGGGTCCCTCCAGCGGTAATGAAAAACTGTTTTTT CASSLGPSSGNEKLFF
TRBJ1-6 TRBV11-2 . TRBD1 TGTGCCAGCAGCTTAGGGGGACAGGGGATTTCACCCCTCCACTTT CASSLGGQGISPLHF
TRBJ2-7 TRBV10-3 . . TGTGCCATCGGAGGGACGGGGATAGAGGAGCAGTACTTC CAIGGTGIEEQYF
TRBJ1-2 TRBV5-1 . . TGCGCCAGCAGCTTGATGACAGAAACTTATGGCTACACCTTC CASSLMTETYGYTF
TRBJ2-7 TRBV19 . TRBD2 TGTGCCACCAGACTAGCGGGGGCCTACGAGCAGTACTTC CATRLAGAYEQYF
TRBJ1-1 TRBV5-1 . . TGCGCCAGCAGCTTGAGGACTGTGAACACTGAAGCTTTCTTT CASSLRTVNTEAFF
TRBJ1-4 TRBV19 . TRBD1 TGTGCCAGTAGTACGGGACAGGGGAATGAAAAACTGTTTTTT CASSTGQGNEKLFF
TRBJ1-4 TRBV3-1/TRBV3-2 . . TGTGCCAGCAGCCAAGTCGGACAAATTAATGAAAAACTGTTTTTT CASSQVGQINEKLFF
TRBJ2-7 TRBV10-3 . . TGTGCCATCAGTGACGGGGACAACTACGAGCAGTACTTC CAISDGDNYEQYF
TRBJ2-1 TRBV18 . TRBD1 TGTGCCAGCTCAGCTCGGACAGGGGCTTCCTACAATGAGCAGTTCTTC CASSARTGASYNEQFF
TRBJ1-2 TRBV7-9 . . TGTGCCAGCAGCCAAGGGGCCGAGGATGGCTACACCTTC CASSQGAEDGYTF
TRBJ1-3 TRBV2 . . TGTGCCAGCAGGTGGGCGAGCTCTGGAAACACCATATATTTT CASRWASSGNTIYF
TRBJ1-1 TRBV29-1 . . TGCAGCGTTGTGGCCCCGGAGACTGAAGCTTTCTTT CSVVAPETEAFF
TRBJ1-2 TRBV12-3/TRBV12-4 . . TGTGCCAGCAGTCCCCCTTCGGATGGCTACACCTTC CASSPPSDGYTF
TRBJ1-2 TRBV19 once . TGTGCCAGTAGTTCGGGGATAGGTCGCGGCTACACCTTC CASSSGIGRGYTF
TRBJ2-3 TRBV19 . TRBD1 TGTGCCAGTAGGGGACAGGGGGCGGTCACAGATACGCAGTATTTT CASRGQGAVTDTQYF
TRBJ1-2 TRBV25-1 . . TGTGCCAGCAGTGGTAGGATCCCTGCGGGCTATGGCTACACCTTC CASSGRIPAGYGYTF
TRBJ2-5 TRBV5-1 . TRBD1 TGCGCCAGCAGCTCGTCGGGACAGGGGGCTTGGTTGGAGACCCAGTACTTC CASSSSGQGAWLETQYF
TRBJ1-2 TRBV6-5 once . TGTGCCAGCACTCGCGCGGAGGGCTATGGCTACACCTTC CASTRAEGYGYTF
TRBJ2-5 TRBV4-1 . TRBD2 TGCGCCAGCAGCCAGGGACTAGCGGGGGTGGGGACCCAGTACTTC CASSQGLAGVGTQYF
TRBJ1-5 TRBV10-3 . TRBD1 TGTGCCATCAGTCCGGGACAGGGTAGTCAGCCCCAGCATTTT CAISPGQGSQPQHF
TRBJ2-7 TRBV5-1 . TRBD1 TGCGCCAGCAGCGAAGGGACAGGGGATAACGCTGACGAGCAGTACTTC CASSEGTGDNADEQYF
TRBJ2-6 TRBV5-4 . TRBD1 TGTGCCAGCAGCCTACCCGCGACAGGGGGAGGCCCTGGGGCCAACGTCCTGACTTTC CASSLPATGGGPGANVLTF
TRBJ1-1 TRBV5-1 . . TGCGCCAGCAGCTACGACCAGGGGAGGGCTGAAGCTTTCTTT CASSYDQGRAEAFF
TRBJ1-5 TRBV19 . . TGTGCCAGTAGTCCCCGTTATAGCAATCAGCCCCAGCATTTT CASSPRYSNQPQHF
TRBJ2-5 TRBV13 . TRBD2 TGTGCCAGCAGCACCCGACGGGGGGGGGCAGAGACCCAGTACTTC CASSTRRGGAETQYF
TRBJ1-3 TRBV6-2/TRBV6-3 . . TGTGCCAGCAGTTCCCCAGGGCGACGCTCTGGAAACACCATATATTTT CASSSPGRRSGNTIYF
TRBJ1-2 TRBV9 . TRBD1 TGTGCCAGCAGCCCGGGCCGGGACAGGGAAGCCTATGGCTACACCTTC CASSPGRDREAYGYTF
TRBJ1-1 TRBV5-1 . TRBD1 TGCGCCAGCAGCATAGACAGGGGGGGCACTGAAGCTTTCTTT CASSIDRGGTEAFF
TRBJ1-5 TRBV6-5 . . TGTGCCAGCAGTTTGGGGCAGGTTAATCAGCCCCAGCATTTT CASSLGQVNQPQHF
TRBJ2-1 TRBV2 . TRBD1 TGTGCCAGCAGAGGACAGGCTTTGGATGAGCAGTTCTTC CASRGQALDEQFF
TRBJ1-6 TRBV27 . . TGTGCCAGCAGTTTTCAAGGGGCCTCACCCCTCCACTTT CASSFQGASPLHF
TRBJ1-5 TRBV19 once TRBD1 TGTGCCAGTATCCGGGGGCAGGGGGCAAGGCAGCCCCAGCATTTT CASIRGQGARQPQHF
TRBJ2-5 TRBV11-3 . TRBD2 TGTGCCAGCAGCTTTCCGGGACTAACGTGGGAGACCCAGTACTTC CASSFPGLTWETQYF
TRBJ1-2 TRBV6-6 . TRBD1 TGTGCCAGCAGTTACCGGGACAGGGGGCACGGTGGCTACACCTTC CASSYRDRGHGGYTF
TRBJ1-3 TRBV5-1 . . TGCGCCAGCAGGTCCAGCTCTGGAAACACCATATATTTT CASRSSSGNTIYF
TRBJ2-7 TRBV11-2 . . TGTGCCAGCAGCCCTGATGGACAGCCGGGCACCTACGAGCAGTACTTC CASSPDGQPGTYEQYF
TRBJ1-2 TRBV18 . . TGTGCCAGCTACCAACAGGGAGATGGCTACACCTTC CASYQQGDGYTF
TRBJ2-7 TRBV6-5 . . TGTGCCAGCAGTTACAGCAGGACTTCCTACGAGCAGTACTTC CASSYSRTSYEQYF
TRBJ2-3 TRBV28 once . TGTGCCAGCAGTTACTACACAGATACGCAGTATTTT CASSYYTDTQYF
TRBJ1-4 TRBV4-1 once . TGCGCCAGCAGCCAAGTATATGCAACTAATGAAAAACTGTTTTTT CASSQVYATNEKLFF
TRBJ1-1 TRBV19 . . TGTGCCAGTAGTCCCTCCCAGGAGAACACTGAAGCTTTCTTT CASSPSQENTEAFF
TRBJ2-4 TRBV12-5 . . TGTGCTAGTGGGGGGGGAGGAGCCATACTAGCCAAAAACATTCAGTACTTC CASGGGGAILAKNIQYF